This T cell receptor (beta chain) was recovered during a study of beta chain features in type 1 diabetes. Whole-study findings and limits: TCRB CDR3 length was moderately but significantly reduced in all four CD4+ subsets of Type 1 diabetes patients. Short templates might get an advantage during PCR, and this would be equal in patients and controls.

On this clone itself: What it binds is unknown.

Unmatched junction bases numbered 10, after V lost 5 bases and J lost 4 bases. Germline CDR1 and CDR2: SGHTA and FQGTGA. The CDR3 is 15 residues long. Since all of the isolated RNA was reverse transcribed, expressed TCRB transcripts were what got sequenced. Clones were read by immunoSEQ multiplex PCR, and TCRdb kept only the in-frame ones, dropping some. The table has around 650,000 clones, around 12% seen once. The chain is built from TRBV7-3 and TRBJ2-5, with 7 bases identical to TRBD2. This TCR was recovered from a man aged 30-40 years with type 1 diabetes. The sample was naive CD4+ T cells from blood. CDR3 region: CASSLSGEVLETQYF. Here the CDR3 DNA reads TGTGCCAGCAGCCTAAGCGGGGAGGTTTTAGAGACCCAGTACTTC.